This T cell receptor beta chain stems from a study of Graves' ophthalmopathy and Graves' hyperthyroidism. At least ten counts were recorded for this clonotype. RNA transcripts yielded amplified TCR beta CDR3 regions. A first-round RT-PCR used HTBI primers, followed by a second-round multiplex PCR. Each CDR3 protein is one row after TCRdb ran MiXCR on the multiplex PCR reads. The repertoire includes around 1,000,000 distinct CDR3 sequences, less than 45% of them detected once, and 11% sits in the top ten. The CDR3 covers 13 residues. Germline V lookup: CDR1 SQVTM, CDR2 ANQGSEA. Between the trimmed V and J ends, which lost 0 bases and 4 bases, there was a span of 10 bases.

V gene TRBV29-1 combines with J gene TRBJ2-7; possibly TRBD1 for D (5 bases). The receptor was derived from an adult man with Graves' hyperthyroidism. Source material: peripheral blood or thyroid tissue (not recorded which). CDR3 sequence reads: CSVEDRASYEQYF. The CDR3 bases are TGCAGCGTTGAAGACAGGGCTTCATACGAGCAGTACTTC.